These 8 T cell receptor beta chains were sequenced from one sample in a study of blood T cell repertoires in COVID-19. Clones were sequenced by immunoSEQ multiplex PCR, and TCRdb holds only the in-frame ones, with some missing. This table has approximately 150,000 clones, around 87% appearing once. Input material: peripheral blood. The source of these receptors is a man aged 45-60 years who had recovered from COVID-19.

The DNA for the CDR3 is TGTGCCAGCAGTCCCGGGACAGTCTACGAGCAGTACTTC. Amino acid sequence: CASSPGTVYEQYF. V usage is TRBV6-2 or TRBV6-3 and J usage is TRBJ2-7, with 7 positions matching TRBD1. V shed 5 bases and J 3 bases; nucleotides not matched to a gene: 4. The CDR3 is 13 amino acids. CDR1 MNHEY and CDR2 SVGEGT come from the germline V gene.

This chain links TRBV7-9 with TRBJ1-1; D gene uncertain. In germline, CDR1 is SEHNR, CDR2 FQNEAQ (reference sequence). Trimming left V 6 bases short and J 1 base short, with 15 bases between. The CDR3 covers 15 residues. The chain's CDR3 is CASRIGDAENTEAFF. The CDR3 DNA reads as TGTGCCAGCAGGATCGGGGATGCAGAGAACACTGAAGCTTTCTTT.

The V gene is TRBV6-1, the J gene TRBJ2-1, with 10 bases aligning to TRBD2. V was pared by 3 bases and J by 4 bases, with 3 bases of the junction left unmatched. The V gene's germline CDR1 is MNHNS and CDR2 SASEGT. The CDR3 has 15 amino acids. The DNA for the CDR3 is TGTGCCAGCAGTGATTTAGCGGGGGGATACAATGAGCAGTTCTTC. Translation: CASSDLAGGYNEQFF.

The chain has TRBV10-3 and TRBJ1-6, with 7 positions matching TRBD1. CDR1 is ENHRY and CDR2 is SYGVKD in the germline V gene. V trimming: 3 bases; J trimming: 7 bases; junction bases outside the gene matches: 6. The CDR3 has 15 amino acids. The CDR3 DNA is TGTGCCATCAGTGATTCCCGGGACAGAAATTCACCCCTCCACTTT. Translating it yields CAISDSRDRNSPLHF.

This chain uses TRBV5-4 with TRBJ2-3, with unresolved D. The CDR3 runs 13 residues. The germline V gene has CDR1 SGHNT and CDR2 YYREEE (reference sequence). Trimming stripped 0 bases from V and 4 bases from J, with 6 bases between. The DNA for the CDR3 is TGTGCCAGCAGCTTGGACGCGGCAGATACGCAGTATTTT. It translates to CASSLDAADTQYF.

The chain couples TRBV19 to TRBJ1-5, with D tentatively TRBD1 (6 bases). The germline V gene has CDR1 LNHDA and CDR2 SQIVND (reference sequence). This CDR3 comprises 14 residues. V shed 5 bases and J shed 6 bases, with 14 bases lying between them. CDR3 nucleotides: TGTGCCAGTAGTGTCTACAGGGAAACTCAGCCCCAGCATTTT. Its protein is CASSVYRETQPQHF. Supplemented by reference TRBV19 and TRBJ1-5, the full variable domain reads DGGITQSPKYLFRKEGQNVTLSCEQNLNHDAMYWYRQDPGQGLRLIYYSQIVNDFQKGDIAEGYSVSREKKESFPLTVTSAQKNPTAFYLCASSVYRETQPQHFGDGTRLSIL.

The chain combines TRBV4-3 with TRBJ1-1; 8 nucleotides line up with TRBD1. The junction had 7 bases not matched to a gene; V was cut back by 0 bases and J by 7 bases. From germline, CDR1 is LGHNA and CDR2 YSLEER. The CDR3 has 15 residues. This CDR3 reads CASSQDAGTGFEAFF. In DNA form, the CDR3 reads TGCGCCAGCAGCCAAGATGCCGGGACAGGTTTTGAAGCTTTCTTT.

The rearrangement links TRBV11-2 to TRBJ1-2, with D tentatively TRBD1 (5 bases). V was clipped by 4 bases and J by 2 bases, with 20 bases between them. CDR3 length equals 17 residues. Per the germline V gene, CDR1 is SGHAT and CDR2 is FQNNGV. DNA of the CDR3: TGTGCCAGCAGCTCCCTTGGTTGGGGGGGTGGGAACTATGGCTACACCTTC. Amino acids: CASSSLGWGGGNYGYTF.